What follows are 24 T cell receptor beta chains derived from one specimen sequenced in a study of OX40 agonist ivuxolimab in advanced cancers. TCRdb's copy holds only in-frame clones and misses some; the assay was immunoSEQ multiplex PCR. The sample carries about 70,000 clones, around 78% recorded once. This specimen was CD4+ or CD8+ T cells sorted from blood, taken in a trial of the OX40 agonist ivuxolimab. The receptors here all came from an adult with an advanced solid tumor such as melanoma, head and neck, liver or kidney cancer.

This clone was detected a few times. The chain carries TRBV27 and TRBJ2-1; TRBD2 agrees at 8 bases. Germline CDR1 MNHEY, CDR2 SMNVEV (reference sequence). The CDR3 extends over 16 amino acids. The junction had 10 bases not matched to a gene; V was cut back by 1 base and J by 8 bases. The CDR3 DNA reads as TGTGCCAGCAGTTTATTAGCCGGGACTAGGGTCTATGAGCAGTTCTTC. Translated, it gives CASSLLAGTRVYEQFF.

V and J are TRBV23-1 and TRBJ1-1; 7 positions match TRBD1. TRBV23-1 is sorted into the ORF group, with uncertain function. CDR3 length: 15 residues. The J segment lost 0 bases and the V segment lost 4 bases, leaving 5 bases of the junction unmatched. The CDR3 sequence is CASSLSQGMNTEAFF. In DNA form, the CDR3 reads TGCGCCAGCAGTCTATCACAGGGGATGAACACTGAAGCTTTCTTT.

This chain uses TRBV6-6 with TRBJ2-3, with 7 bases aligning to TRBD2. CDR3 size: 16 residues. CDR1 is MNHNY and CDR2 is SVGAGI in the germline V gene (reference sequence). V was clipped by 4 bases and J by 3 bases; unmatched bases: 10. The DNA for the CDR3 is TGTGCCAGCAGTTTTCTCGGGGAGGGCGTAACAGATACGCAGTATTTT. Protein product: CASSFLGEGVTDTQYF.

The chain uses TRBV18 and TRBJ1-1, with no clear D. V was pared by 1 base and J by 2 bases, with 5 bases between. The CDR3 spans 13 residues. Germline V gene data show CDR1 as KGHSH and CDR2 as LQKENI. The CDR3 here is CASSPRGNTEAFF. The CDR3 DNA reads TGTGCCAGCTCACCACGAGGAAACACTGAAGCTTTCTTT.

This clone was picked up a small number of times. The CDR3 loop is CASSLDLAAVYGYTF. The CDR3 DNA reads as TGTGCCAGCAGCTTAGATCTAGCGGCAGTCTATGGCTACACCTTC. V is TRBV7-2 and J is TRBJ1-2; D is unclear. The V end was cut by 1 base, the J end by 4 bases, with 13 bases between. This CDR3 is built from 15 residues. Germline-derived CDR1 and CDR2 are SGHTA and FQGNSA.

The CDR3 DNA reads as TGTGCCAGCAGCTTGCAGGGGGTTGGCGAGCAGTACTTC. Its translation is CASSLQGVGEQYF. This rearrangement joins TRBV5-8 to TRBJ2-7; 7 bases agree with TRBD1. Germline V CDR1 and CDR2: SGHTS, YDEGEE. The junction had 4 bases not matched to a gene; V was cut back by 1 base and J by 6 bases. This CDR3 is 13 amino acids long.

V is TRBV10-3 and J is TRBJ1-1; D unclear. This CDR3 has 16 residues. Germline-derived CDR1 and CDR2 are ENHRY and SYGVKD. V dropped 4 bases and J dropped 1 base, with 16 bases sitting between them. The CDR3 DNA reads TGTGCCATCAGTGGGTCCATGGGGATATCGAACACTGAAGCTTTCTTT. It is translated as CAISGSMGISNTEAFF.

The rearrangement joins TRBV5-1 to TRBJ2-1; TRBD2 matches at 11 bases. With 3 bases clipped from V and 6 bases from J, the junction kept 8 bases outside the gene matches. The CDR3 runs to 16 residues. The V gene's germline CDR1 is SGHRS and CDR2 YFSETQ. This chain's CDR3 is CASSWTPGLAANEQFF. The CDR3 nucleotides are TGCGCCAGCAGCTGGACTCCGGGACTAGCGGCCAATGAGCAGTTCTTC.

This clone was seen a handful of times. This chain's CDR3 is CASKNLAGAGETQYF. The CDR3 region has the DNA TGTGCCAGTAAAAATCTAGCGGGGGCCGGAGAGACCCAGTACTTC. The V call is TRBV19, the J call TRBJ2-5; 10 nucleotides align to TRBD2. Unmatched junction bases numbered 9, after V lost 7 bases and J lost 4 bases. This CDR3 is 15 amino acids long. CDR1 and CDR2 from the germline V gene are LNHDA and SQIVND (reference sequence).

The CDR3 sequence is CASSQGTGGLNEQFF. The CDR3 nucleotides read TGTGCCAGCAGCCAAGGGACAGGGGGGTTGAATGAGCAGTTCTTC. The rearrangement uses TRBV7-2 and TRBJ2-1; 11 nucleotides align to TRBD1. Germline CDR1 is SGHTA and CDR2 is FQGNSA. This CDR3 has 15 amino acids. V lost 5 bases and J lost 7; bases outside the gene matches: 7.

This clone has just one count. The V call is TRBV7-9, the J call TRBJ2-6; a possible D gene is TRBD1 (6 bases). The CDR3 is made up of 18 amino acids. Trimming removed 7 bases at V and 0 bases at J, with 19 bases between. Germline lookup yields CDR1 SEHNR and CDR2 FQNEAQ (reference sequence). The CDR3 protein is CASTIWAGTSSGANVLTF. The CDR3 DNA follows: TGTGCCAGCACCATCTGGGCAGGGACAAGCTCTGGGGCCAACGTCCTGACTTTC.

The rearrangement uses TRBV2 and TRBJ2-7; unclear D gene. Germline-derived CDR1 and CDR2 are SNHLY and FYNNEI. The germline V and J ends were trimmed by 6 bases and 0 bases, with 3 bases remaining between them. The length of the CDR3 is 11 residues. The CDR3 nucleotides are TGTGCCAGCAGAAGCTCCTACGAGCAGTACTTC. Protein product: CASRSSYEQYF.

The rearrangement joins TRBV18 to TRBJ1-1; D unresolved. Germline loops: CDR1 KGHSH, CDR2 LQKENI. Between the trimmed V and J ends, which lost 6 bases and 1 base, there was a span of 9 bases. CDR3 length equals 13 residues. CDR3 DNA: TGTGCCAGCTCTTGGACGGAGAACACTGAAGCTTTCTTT. Translated, it gives CASSWTENTEAFF.

This rearrangement joins TRBV7-2 to TRBJ2-1; TRBD2 matches 7 bases. Germline CDR1 reads SGHTA; CDR2 reads FQGNSA. This CDR3 is built from 15 residues. J gave up 8 bases and V 3 bases, and 10 bases lay outside the gene matches. The CDR3, as DNA: TGTGCCAGCAGCTTCCGGGGTGGACTAGGTGATGAGCAGTTCTTC. Its translation: CASSFRGGLGDEQFF.

The chain links TRBV5-1 to TRBJ2-1; 10 nucleotides align to TRBD2. This CDR3 has 16 amino acids. Germline V gives CDR1 SGHRS, CDR2 YFSETQ. V shed 0 bases, J shed 4 bases, and the junction held 4 bases outside the gene matches. CDR3 residues: CASSLGTSGVYNEQFF. CDR3 bases: TGCGCCAGCAGCTTGGGCACTAGCGGGGTGTACAATGAGCAGTTCTTC.

The chain couples TRBV5-5 to TRBJ1-1; D is uncertain. Looked up from germline, CDR1 is SGHKS and CDR2 is YYEKEE (reference sequence). V lost 0 bases and J lost 1, with 7 bases in between. The CDR3 totals 14 residues. CDR3 residues: CASSLDLGNTEAFF. The CDR3 nucleotides are TGTGCCAGCAGCTTGGATCTGGGGAACACTGAAGCTTTCTTT. Together with reference TRBV5-5 and TRBJ1-1, the CDR3 gives the full variable domain: DAGVTQSPTHLIKTRGQQVTLRCSPISGHKSVSWYQQVLGQGPQFIFQYYEKEERGRGNFPDRFSARQFPNYSSELNVNALLLGDSALYLCASSLDLGNTEAFFGQGTRLTVV.

This rearrangement joins TRBV19 to TRBJ1-1; TRBD1 is a possible D gene (5 bases). Germline-derived CDR1 and CDR2 are LNHDA and SQIVND (reference sequence). This CDR3 has 14 amino acids. The V gene lost 8 bases and the J gene lost 4 bases, with 17 bases spanning the gap. CDR3 DNA: TGTGCCAGTCGTCTGGGCAGGGAGAGCACTGAAGCTTTCTTT. Protein product: CASRLGRESTEAFF.

V usage is TRBV9 and J usage is TRBJ2-3; D gene unclear. Germline CDR1 and CDR2: SGDLS and YYNGEE. V lost 1 base and J lost 0, with 3 bases in between. This CDR3 has 13 amino acids. CDR3 sequence reads: CASSVPSTDTQYF. The CDR3 nucleotides are TGTGCCAGCAGCGTACCGAGCACAGATACGCAGTATTTT. Full variable domain (remainder filled in from reference TRBV9 and TRBJ2-3): DSGVTQTPKHLITATGQRVTLRCSPRSGDLSVYWYQQSLDQGLQFLIQYYNGEERAKGNILERFSAQQFPDLHSELNLSSLELGDSALYFCASSVPSTDTQYFGPGTRLTVL.

This clone was counted only a few times. The chain carries TRBV11-2 and TRBJ2-7, with 11 bases aligning to TRBD2. The junction had 4 bases not matched to a gene; V was cut back by 0 bases and J by 3 bases. The germline CDR1 and CDR2 sequences are SGHAT and FQNNGV. The CDR3 consists of 16 residues. The CDR3 reads CASSLDRGTSGYEQYF. CDR3 bases: TGTGCCAGCAGCTTAGATCGTGGGACTAGCGGCTACGAGCAGTACTTC. The entire variable domain, with the rest obtained from reference TRBV11-2 and TRBJ2-7, is as follows: EAGVAQSPRYKIIEKRQSVAFWCNPISGHATLYWYQQILGQGPKLLIQFQNNGVVDDSQLPKDRFSAERLKGVDSTLKIQPAKLEDSAVYLCASSLDRGTSGYEQYFGPGTRLTVT.

The CDR3 coding sequence is TGCGCCAGCAGCCAAGCAGGGATCGACTATGGCTACACCTTC. Translating it yields CASSQAGIDYGYTF. The gene calls are TRBV4-3 and TRBJ1-2, with D tentatively TRBD1 (5 bases). The CDR3 is 14 residues long. Per the germline V gene, CDR1 is LGHNA and CDR2 is YSLEER. Trimming took off 1 base at V and 3 bases at J, with 9 bases between the two ends.

This sequence joins TRBV11-2 and TRBJ1-6, with 8 nucleotides matching TRBD1. J lost 6 bases, V lost 4 bases, and 5 bases had no gene match. The CDR3 is 15 residues long. Germline loops: CDR1 SGHAT, CDR2 FQNNGV. This CDR3 reads CASSSRTGTNSPLHF. CDR3 DNA: TGTGCCAGCAGCTCCAGGACAGGGACTAATTCACCCCTCCACTTT.

The table lists this clone with a few counts. The junction departs from germline at one end; a sequencing error may be responsible. The chain has TRBV11-2 and TRBJ1-1; perhaps TRBD1 as D (5 bases). CDR1 and CDR2 (germline): SGHAT, FQNNGV. This CDR3 contains 13 residues. The CDR3 region has the DNA TGTGCCAGCAGCTTAGAGGGGGTCGGGACCTATATATTT. As protein: CASSLEGVGTYIF.

The rearrangement links TRBV5-8 to TRBJ1-3, with D hard to call. Germline assignment: CDR1 SGHTS and CDR2 YDEGEE. The CDR3 contains 13 residues. Trimming took off 1 base at V and 7 bases at J, with 9 bases between the two ends. CDR3 sequence: CASSLLMGNTIYF. The CDR3 DNA sequence: TGTGCCAGCAGCTTGCTGATGGGGAACACCATATATTTT. The full variable domain, its missing parts supplied by reference TRBV5-8 and TRBJ1-3, is EAGVTQSPTHLIKTRGQQATLRCSPISGHTSVYWYQQALGLGLQFLLWYDEGEERNRGNFPPRFSGRQFPNYSSELNVNALELEDSALYLCASSLLMGNTIYFGEGSWLTVV.

J is TRBJ1-3 and V is TRBV11-3; perhaps TRBD1 as D (5 bases). V dropped 5 bases and J dropped 0 bases, with 11 bases sitting between them. The germline CDR1 and CDR2 sequences are SGHNT and YENEEA. This CDR3 is 15 amino acids long. The CDR3 spells CASSARDGSGNTIYF. The CDR3, as DNA: TGTGCCAGCAGCGCTCGGGACGGCTCTGGAAACACCATATATTTT. Full variable domain (outside the CDR3, taken from reference TRBV11-3 and TRBJ1-3): EAGVVQSPRYKIIEKKQPVAFWCNPISGHNTLYWYLQNLGQGPELLIRYENEEAVDDSQLPKDRFSAERLKGVDSTLKIQPAELGDSAVYLCASSARDGSGNTIYFGEGSWLTVV.